This is a list of T cell receptor beta chains from one sample in a study of early T cells in non-severe SARS-CoV-2 infection. A single record per CDR3 protein comes from TCRdb applying MiXCR to the 5' RACE reads. The sample holds tens of thousands of distinct CDR3 sequences, 7.7% seen once. The sequenced material came from whole blood. These receptors were collected from an adult who was a healthcare worker with PCR-confirmed SARS-CoV-2 infection or an uninfected control (not recorded which). Both conserved end residues are part of each CDR3. The D gene is left open where the match is weak. Size is stated for part of the rows, as once, few or many counts, or as a class when the clone is expanded.

many	TRBV7-6	TRBJ2-1	NA	CASSLARGASYNEQFF	TGTGCCAGCAGCTTAGCGCGAGGAGCCTCCTACAATGAGCAGTTCTTC
NA	TRBV6-5	TRBJ2-3	NA	CASSYTQTDTQYF	TGTGCCAGCAGTTACACCCAGACAGATACGCAGTATTTT
NA	TRBV5-5	TRBJ2-7	TRBD2	CASSVGLALTYEQYF	TGTGCCAGCAGCGTGGGACTAGCGTTAACCTACGAGCAGTACTTC
NA	TRBV7-9	TRBJ2-2	NA	CASSDRAATGELFF	TGTGCCAGCAGCGACCGAGCGGCCACCGGGGAGCTGTTTTTT
few	TRBV29-1	TRBJ2-5	NA	CSALQGRETQYF	TGCAGCGCTTTACAGGGGAGGGAGACCCAGTACTTC
few	TRBV5-6	TRBJ2-7	NA	CASSSPGPSEQYF	TGTGCCAGCAGCTCCCCCGGGCCCTCCGAGCAGTACTTC
few	TRBV27	TRBJ1-1	TRBD1	CASSLRQGAGMNTEAFF	TGTGCCAGCAGTTTAAGGCAGGGGGCGGGAATGAACACTGAAGCTTTCTTT
many	TRBV28	TRBJ2-2	NA	CASGEGFTGELFF	TGTGCCAGTGGAGAGGGCTTCACCGGGGAGCTGTTTTTT
few	TRBV7-6	TRBJ2-1	TRBD2	CASSPGGSGSSYNEQFF	TGTGCCAGCAGCCCCGGTGGTAGCGGGAGCTCCTACAATGAGCAGTTCTTC
many	TRBV7-3	TRBJ2-1	TRBD1	CASSLGTGMGGQFF	TGTGCCAGCAGCTTAGGGACAGGGATGGGAGGACAGTTCTTC
many	TRBV6-2/TRBV6-3	TRBJ2-1	TRBD2	CASSPSGAGGNEQFF	TGTGCCAGCAGTCCCTCCGGGGCGGGGGGGAATGAGCAGTTCTTC
NA	TRBV28	TRBJ2-2	TRBD2	CASSGTLGGRSGELFF	TGTGCCAGCAGTGGCACCTTGGGGGGGAGATCCGGGGAGCTGTTTTTT
many	TRBV6-6	TRBJ2-3	TRBD2	CASSGLGTLTDTQYF	TGTGCCAGCAGCGGACTAGGGACCCTCACAGATACGCAGTATTTT
few	TRBV28	TRBJ1-5	TRBD1	CASLTQGATQPQHF	TGTGCCAGCCTGACTCAGGGGGCGACTCAGCCCCAGCATTTT
few	TRBV7-9	TRBJ2-7	NA	CASSPQGGDDEQYF	TGTGCCAGCAGCCCCCAAGGGGGAGACGACGAGCAGTACTTC
NA	TRBV2	TRBJ1-1	TRBD1	CASSPRYGTDTEAFF	TGTGCCAGCAGTCCCCGCTACGGGACAGACACTGAAGCTTTCTTT
many	TRBV29-1	TRBJ2-1	NA	CSVETGDEQFF	TGCAGCGTTGAAACGGGTGATGAGCAGTTCTTC
many	TRBV29-1	TRBJ2-7	TRBD1	CSVQTGGYEQYF	TGCAGCGTTCAGACAGGGGGCTACGAGCAGTACTTC
many	TRBV5-1	TRBJ2-1	TRBD2	CASSPGLAGPMSSYNEQFF	TGCGCCAGCAGCCCGGGACTAGCGGGACCTATGAGCTCCTACAATGAGCAGTTCTTC
NA	TRBV3-1	TRBJ2-2	NA	CASSQGLANTGELFF	TGTGCCAGCAGCCAAGGGCTCGCGAACACCGGGGAGCTGTTTTTT
many	TRBV7-6	TRBJ2-1	TRBD2	CASSPGPGGMNEQFF	TGTGCCAGCAGCCCGGGACCGGGAGGGATGAATGAGCAGTTCTTC
NA	TRBV10-2	TRBJ2-7	TRBD2	CASTSTSGRGEQYF	TGCGCCAGCACAAGTACTAGCGGGAGGGGCGAGCAGTACTTC
NA	TRBV6-5	TRBJ2-3	TRBD2	CASSYSAGGPIDTQYF	TGTGCCAGCAGTTACTCTGCGGGAGGGCCGATTGATACGCAGTATTTT
NA	TRBV5-6	TRBJ1-3	NA	CASSLGLTRGSENTIYF	TGTGCCAGCAGCTTAGGCCTTACAAGGGGCTCTGAAAACACCATATATTTT
NA	TRBV3-1	TRBJ2-3	TRBD2	CASSQDRRAGGPMADTQYF	TGTGCCAGCAGCCAAGATAGGCGAGCGGGAGGGCCGATGGCAGATACGCAGTATTTT
NA	TRBV2	TRBJ2-7	NA	CASSVPVTYEQYF	TGTGCCAGCAGTGTTCCAGTTACCTACGAGCAGTACTTC
many	TRBV19	TRBJ2-3	TRBD1	CASSIVGTATDTQYF	TGTGCCAGTAGTATAGTGGGGACAGCCACAGATACGCAGTATTTT
NA	TRBV5-1	TRBJ1-2	NA	CASSLGDTYGYTF	TGCGCCAGCAGCTTGGGGGACACCTATGGCTACACCTTC
many	TRBV7-6	TRBJ2-1	TRBD2	CASSHSGVVSEQFF	TGTGCCAGCAGCCATAGCGGGGTCGTCAGTGAGCAGTTCTTC
many	TRBV7-9	TRBJ1-2	NA	CASSLGSGNYGYTF	TGTGCCAGCAGCTTAGGCAGCGGTAACTATGGCTACACCTTC
NA	TRBV28	TRBJ2-3	NA	CVSTLSGSGTDTQYF	TGTGTCAGCACCCTGAGTGGGAGCGGCACAGATACGCAGTATTTT
many	TRBV12-3/TRBV12-4	TRBJ2-3	TRBD2	CASIPGTSGLMDTQYF	TGTGCCAGCATCCCGGGGACTAGCGGGTTAATGGATACGCAGTATTTT
few	TRBV13	TRBJ2-1	NA	CASSLGVGPSYNEQFF	TGTGCCAGCAGCCTCGGAGTGGGGCCGTCCTACAATGAGCAGTTCTTC
many	TRBV12-3/TRBV12-4	TRBJ2-5	TRBD1	CASRQTGVGETQYF	TGTGCCAGCAGGCAGACAGGGGTGGGGGAGACCCAGTACTTC
few	TRBV9	TRBJ1-4	NA	CASSGQEGTRANEKLFF	TGTGCCAGCAGCGGCCAGGAAGGCACCCGCGCTAATGAAAAACTGTTTTTT
many	TRBV2	TRBJ1-5	TRBD1	CASRDRGYSNQPQHF	TGTGCCAGCAGGGACAGGGGTTATAGCAATCAGCCCCAGCATTTT
few	TRBV5-1	TRBJ2-1	NA	CASSLHDEQFF	TGCGCCAGCAGCCTACACGATGAGCAGTTCTTC
NA	TRBV30	TRBJ2-3	TRBD2	CAWSGKTSDFADTQYF	TGTGCCTGGAGTGGGAAGACTAGCGATTTTGCAGATACGCAGTATTTT
NA	TRBV7-2	TRBJ2-5	NA	CASSLHPADVLQETQYF	TGTGCCAGCAGCTTACACCCAGCGGACGTACTCCAAGAGACCCAGTACTTC
many	TRBV29-1	TRBJ2-1	NA	CSVEDGRSSRDNEQFF	TGCAGCGTTGAAGATGGAAGGTCTAGCAGGGACAATGAGCAGTTCTTC
few	TRBV28	TRBJ2-1	NA	CARRPGDEQFF	TGTGCCAGACGCCCAGGGGATGAGCAGTTCTTC
few	TRBV20-1	TRBJ1-5	NA	CSAGQSNQPQHF	TGCAGTGCCGGACAGAGCAATCAGCCCCAGCATTTT